This passage covers 17 T cell receptor beta chains from one sample sequenced in a study of cytomegalovirus exposure and HLA in healthy donors (dated by TCRdb to 2016 to 2017). Receptor libraries were prepared by the immunoSEQ multiplex PCR assay. The multiplex PCR relied on a mix of 60 forward primers for TCR Vbeta segments and 13 reverse primers for TCR Jbeta segments. TCRdb took over this immuneACCESS table, retaining in-frame rearrangements with V and J assigned. Such tables are incomplete; in checked studies, under half of the missing clones stem from an unresolved V gene, and the remainder is unexplained. This sample has 150,000 to 200,000 clones in its table, and less than 90% of those were observed once. In total, the top ten clones hold roughly 0.24% of the sample. The sample taken for sequencing was PBMCs. The receptors were sampled from a girl under three years old in good health and CMV-seronegative.

This clone was counted a few times. The rearrangement joins TRBV29-1 to TRBJ1-2; D call uncertain. CDR3 size: 12 residues. V lost 4 bases and J 10 bases, leaving 16 bases between the germline ends. CDR1 is SQVTM and CDR2 is ANQGSEA in the germline V gene. CDR3 loop: CSVVPGMRFYTF. The DNA for the CDR3 is TGCAGCGTTGTACCGGGAATGAGATTCTACACCTTC.

This chain links TRBV5-4 with TRBJ2-7; D perhaps matches TRBD1 (6 bases). V was cut by 0 bases and J by 6 bases, with 10 bases left in between. CDR3 size: 13 residues. Looked up from germline, CDR1 is SGHNT and CDR2 is YYREEE (reference sequence). CDR3 region: CASSLDRDGEQYF. The CDR3 coding sequence is TGTGCCAGCAGCTTGGACAGGGATGGCGAGCAGTACTTC.

V usage is TRBV5-6 and J usage is TRBJ1-2; TRBD1 agrees at 7 bases. Trimming at V came to 0 bases and at J to 3 bases, leaving 2 bases not matched to a gene. The CDR3 consists of 14 residues. Germline lookup yields CDR1 SGHDT and CDR2 YYEEEE. CDR3 protein: CASSLEGGDYGYTF. Written as DNA, the CDR3 is TGTGCCAGCAGCTTGGAAGGGGGCGACTATGGCTACACCTTC.

The chain joins TRBV5-1 to TRBJ1-1, with a weak D call TRBD1 (6 bases). The CDR3 extends over 12 amino acids. Germline CDR1 and CDR2: SGHRS and YFSETQ. Trimming stripped 7 bases from V and 7 bases from J, with 14 bases between. CDR3 protein: CASYEQGSEAFF. The CDR3 nucleotides are TGCGCCAGCTACGAACAGGGAAGTGAAGCTTTCTTT.

This clone was observed a handful of times. The chain carries TRBV7-2 and TRBJ2-1, with 8 bases fitting TRBD2. Germline V lookup: CDR1 SGHTA, CDR2 FQGNSA. The CDR3 loop spans 17 amino acids. V lost 2 bases and J lost 7; bases outside the gene matches: 13. CDR3 coding DNA: TGTGCCAGCAGCTTATACTCAACCCGACTAGCGCTGAATGAGCAGTTCTTC. Its protein is CASSLYSTRLALNEQFF.

This clone was detected only once. The gene calls are TRBV29-1 and TRBJ2-5, with D perhaps matching TRBD2 (6 bases). Trimming left V 7 bases short and J 1 base short, with 10 bases between. Germline loops: CDR1 SQVTM, CDR2 ANQGSEA. The CDR3 has 12 amino acids. CDR3 in amino acids: CSGRGGQETQYF. CDR3 DNA: TGCAGCGGGCGGGGCGGCCAAGAGACCCAGTACTTC.

This chain joins TRBV30 and TRBJ1-5, with TRBD1 as a possible D gene (6 bases). CDR3 length equals 15 residues. The V gene's germline CDR1 is GTSNPN and CDR2 SVGIG (reference sequence). V dropped 0 bases and J dropped 2 bases, with 11 bases sitting between them. The CDR3 loop reads CAWSVTRGGNQPQHF. The CDR3 nucleotides read TGTGCCTGGAGTGTAACCAGGGGAGGCAATCAGCCCCAGCATTTT.

The V gene is TRBV4-1, the J gene TRBJ2-5; D is possibly TRBD1 (6 bases). Trimming took off 4 bases at V and 1 base at J, with 10 bases between the two ends. This CDR3 is 14 amino acids long. Germline CDR1 reads MGHRA; CDR2 reads YSYEKL. The CDR3 spells CASSLDRTQETQYF. The DNA for the CDR3 is TGCGCCAGCAGCCTCGACAGGACCCAAGAGACCCAGTACTTC.

This clone has only one observation. The chain couples TRBV19 to TRBJ1-6; D remains unclear. Looked up from germline, CDR1 is LNHDA and CDR2 is SQIVND (reference sequence). The CDR3 runs to 18 residues. The V end lost 3 bases, the J end lost 9 bases, and 24 bases lay between the germline ends. The CDR3 protein is CASSIAGGWRESSSPLHF. The CDR3 region has the DNA TGTGCCAGTAGTATCGCGGGAGGATGGAGGGAGTCTAGTTCACCCCTCCACTTT.

The chain couples TRBV29-1 to TRBJ2-5; D is perhaps TRBD1 (5 bases). The CDR3 is made up of 13 amino acids. CDR1 SQVTM and CDR2 ANQGSEA come from the germline V gene. V shed 4 bases and J shed 7 bases, with 16 bases lying between them. The CDR3 DNA reads TGCAGCGTTGTATCAGGGTTGGGCGGGACCCAGTACTTC. Translation: CSVVSGLGGTQYF.

The count of this clone is one. V is TRBV5-1 and J is TRBJ1-5, with D perhaps matching TRBD1 (5 bases). V lost 2 bases and J lost 2, with 20 bases in between. Germline CDR1 and CDR2: SGHRS and YFSETQ. CDR3 length equals 18 residues. The CDR3 coding sequence is TGCGCCAGCAGCTTCTACAGACGTTGGGCCAGGGGCAATCAGCCCCAGCATTTT. Translating it yields CASSFYRRWARGNQPQHF.

The chain carries TRBV19 and TRBJ2-7; D may be TRBD1 (5 bases). Per the germline V gene, CDR1 is LNHDA and CDR2 is SQIVND (reference sequence). Trimming stripped 1 base from V and 0 bases from J, with 10 bases between. This CDR3 is 15 amino acids long. The CDR3 DNA sequence: TGTGCCAGTAGTATAGGACCACAGGCCTCCTACGAGCAGTACTTC. Translated, it gives CASSIGPQASYEQYF.

The rearrangement uses TRBV28 and TRBJ1-2; D gene uncertain. The CDR3 covers 13 residues. Per germline, CDR1 MDHEN and CDR2 SYDVKM. V lost 5 bases, J lost 5 bases, and 12 bases lay in between. In DNA form, the CDR3 reads TGTGCCAGCAGTCGCAGGACTCTATATGGCTACACCTTC. Encoded protein: CASSRRTLYGYTF.

This CDR3 is CASSYGQGILNSPLHF. Here the CDR3 DNA reads TGTGCCAGCAGTTACGGACAGGGAATATTAAATTCACCCCTCCACTTT. The V call is TRBV6-5, the J call TRBJ1-6; 8 bases align to TRBD1. This CDR3 contains 16 residues. Germline-derived CDR1 and CDR2 are MNHEY and SVGAGI. Trimming at V came to 2 bases and at J to 7 bases, leaving 7 bases not matched to a gene.

CDR3 protein: CASSYSGALAKNIQYF. CDR3 nucleotides: TGTGCCAGCAGTTACTCAGGGGCACTAGCCAAAAACATTCAGTACTTC. The chain is built from TRBV6-5 and TRBJ2-4; possibly TRBD1 for D (5 bases). The CDR3 covers 16 residues. Germline assignment: CDR1 MNHEY and CDR2 SVGAGI. Trimming removed 0 bases from V and 0 bases from J, with 9 bases in between.

The chain carries TRBV29-1 and TRBJ2-3, with D possibly matching TRBD1 (6 bases). V dropped 6 bases and J dropped 0 bases, with 16 bases sitting between them. The CDR3 has 15 residues. CDR1 is SQVTM, CDR2 ANQGSEA, per germline. CDR3 sequence (DNA): TGCAGCGTGCATCCCACACAGGGAAGCACAGATACGCAGTATTTT. Translation: CSVHPTQGSTDTQYF.

V is TRBV2 and J is TRBJ2-7; no clear D. Germline CDR1 reads SNHLY; CDR2 reads FYNNEI. V lost 3 bases and J lost 10, with 10 bases in between. The CDR3 is made up of 11 amino acids. CDR3 DNA: TGTGCCAGCAGTGATTCTGGCAGTCAGTACTTC. This codes for CASSDSGSQYF.